This TCR beta chain was observed in a study of molecular identifiers for immune sequencing clone quantification. Findings of the study overall: Clonotypes topping 20 RNA copies carried over 99% of effector molecules but under 1% of naive ones.

Each CDR3 protein gets one entry after TCRdb re-called the PCR reads with MiXCR. Among hundreds of thousands of distinct CDR3 sequences, about 20% were seen once, and the ten largest hold roughly 0.83%. CDR3 length: 14 amino acids. CDR1 is MDHEN, CDR2 SYDVKM, per germline. Of note for this clonotype: Its specificity is not known. A junction end diverges from the germline sequence, so it may reflect a read error.

This chain links TRBV28 with TRBJ2-7, with a tentative D call TRBD1 (6 bases). The TCR sequence derives from a human donor in good health. Some libraries in this study had Jurkat cell RNA spiked in. The sample taken for sequencing was naive CD8+ T cells from blood, with Jurkat cell RNA spiked in. Subset: FACS-sorted CD8+CD4-CCR7+CD45RA+ naive T cells. CDR3 DNA: TGTGTCAGCAGTCTCCTGACAGGTACCTACGAGCAGTACTTC. Its translation: CVSSLLTGTYEQYF.